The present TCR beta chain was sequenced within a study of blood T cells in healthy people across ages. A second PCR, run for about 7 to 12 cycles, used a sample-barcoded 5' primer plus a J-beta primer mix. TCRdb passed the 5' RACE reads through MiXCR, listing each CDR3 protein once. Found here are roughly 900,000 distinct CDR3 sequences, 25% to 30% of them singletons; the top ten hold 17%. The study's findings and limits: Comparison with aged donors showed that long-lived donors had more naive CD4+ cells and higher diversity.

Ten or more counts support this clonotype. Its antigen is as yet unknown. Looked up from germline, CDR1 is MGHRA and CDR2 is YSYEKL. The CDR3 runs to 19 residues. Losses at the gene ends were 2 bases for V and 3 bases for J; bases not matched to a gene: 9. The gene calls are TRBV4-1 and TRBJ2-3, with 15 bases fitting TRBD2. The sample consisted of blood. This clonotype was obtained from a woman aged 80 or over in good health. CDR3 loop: CASSQQIAGLAGGTDTQYF. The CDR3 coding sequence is TGCGCCAGCAGCCAACAAATAGCGGGACTAGCGGGGGGTACAGATACGCAGTATTTT.